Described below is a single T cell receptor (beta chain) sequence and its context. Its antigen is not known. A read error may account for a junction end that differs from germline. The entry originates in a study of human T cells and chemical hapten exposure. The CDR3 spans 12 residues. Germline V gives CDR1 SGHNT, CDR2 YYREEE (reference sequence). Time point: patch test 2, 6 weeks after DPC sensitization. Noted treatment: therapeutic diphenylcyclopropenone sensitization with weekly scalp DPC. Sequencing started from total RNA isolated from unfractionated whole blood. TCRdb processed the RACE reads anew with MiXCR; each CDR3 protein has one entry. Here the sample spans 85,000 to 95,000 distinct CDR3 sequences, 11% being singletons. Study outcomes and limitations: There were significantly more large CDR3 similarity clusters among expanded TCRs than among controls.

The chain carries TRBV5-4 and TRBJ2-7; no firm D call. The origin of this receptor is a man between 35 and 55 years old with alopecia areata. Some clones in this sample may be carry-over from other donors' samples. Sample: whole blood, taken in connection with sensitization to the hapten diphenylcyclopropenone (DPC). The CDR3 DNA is TGTGCCAGCAGCTTTGGTTCCTCCGAGCAGTACTTC. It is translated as CASSFGSSEQYF. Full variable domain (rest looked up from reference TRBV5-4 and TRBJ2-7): ETGVTQSPTHLIKTRGQQVTLRCSSQSGHNTVSWYQQALGQGPQFIFQYYREEENGRGNFPPRFSGLQFPNYSSELNVNALELDDSALYLCASSFGSSEQYFGPGTRLTVT.